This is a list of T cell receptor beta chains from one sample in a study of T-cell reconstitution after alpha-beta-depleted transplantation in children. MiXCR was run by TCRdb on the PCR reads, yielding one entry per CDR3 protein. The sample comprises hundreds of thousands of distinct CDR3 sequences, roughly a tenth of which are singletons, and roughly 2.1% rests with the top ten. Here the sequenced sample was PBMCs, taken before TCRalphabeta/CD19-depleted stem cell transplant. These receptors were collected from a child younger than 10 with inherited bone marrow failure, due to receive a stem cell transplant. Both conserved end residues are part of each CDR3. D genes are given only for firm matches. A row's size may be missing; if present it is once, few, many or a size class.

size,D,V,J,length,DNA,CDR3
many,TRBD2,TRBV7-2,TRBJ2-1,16,TGTGCCAGCAGCTTAGAGTCCGGGAGGACCTACAATGAGCAGTTCTTC,CASSLESGRTYNEQFF
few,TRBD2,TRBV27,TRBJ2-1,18,TGTGCCAGCAGTCCACTAGCGGGAGGGGTACAAACTCACAATGAGCAGTTCTTC,CASSPLAGGVQTHNEQFF
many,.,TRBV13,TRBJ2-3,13,TGTGCCAGCAGCTTTAGCAATCCAGATACGCAGTATTTT,CASSFSNPDTQYF
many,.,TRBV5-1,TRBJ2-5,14,TGCGCCAGCAGCGCAGGACCCGCTGAGGAGACCCAGTACTTC,CASSAGPAEETQYF
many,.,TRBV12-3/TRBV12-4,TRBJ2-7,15,TGTGCCAGCAACCCTGGGGGCGGGAGTCTCTACGAGCAGTACTTC,CASNPGGGSLYEQYF
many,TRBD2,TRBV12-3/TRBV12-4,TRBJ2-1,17,TGTGCCAGCAGAAGGACTAGCGGGAGTGGTTCCTACAATGAGCAGTTCTTC,CASRRTSGSGSYNEQFF
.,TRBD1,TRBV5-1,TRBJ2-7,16,TGCGCCAGCAGCTTCTCGGCCGGGACAGCGAGCTACGAGCAGTACTTC,CASSFSAGTASYEQYF
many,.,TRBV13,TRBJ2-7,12,TGTGCCAGCAGCGCGAGGGTCCACGAGCAGTACTTC,CASSARVHEQYF
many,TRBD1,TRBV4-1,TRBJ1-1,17,TGCGCCAGCAGCCGCCCAGACGGGACAGGGTACAGAACTGAAGCTTTCTTT,CASSRPDGTGYRTEAFF
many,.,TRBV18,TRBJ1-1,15,TGTGCCAGCTCACCTAGGGCTGGGGCCAACACTGAAGCTTTCTTT,CASSPRAGANTEAFF
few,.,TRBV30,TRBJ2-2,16,TGTGCCTGGAGGGGGCGCCGAGACCAGAACACCGGGGAGCTGTTTTTT,CAWRGRRDQNTGELFF
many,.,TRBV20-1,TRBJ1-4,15,TGCAGTGCTAGACCCGCGGGGACTGTTAATGAAAAACTGTTTTTT,CSARPAGTVNEKLFF
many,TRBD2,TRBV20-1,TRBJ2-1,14,TGCAGTGCTAGAGTACTAGCGGGAGGGAATGAGCAGTTCTTC,CSARVLAGGNEQFF
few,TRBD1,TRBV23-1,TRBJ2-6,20,TGCGCCAGCTGCTCCTCACAGGGAGAGGGGGCTATCTCTGGGGCCAACGTCCTGACTTTC,CASCSSQGEGAISGANVLTF
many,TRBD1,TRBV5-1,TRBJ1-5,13,TGCGCCAGCAGTCGGGACAGGGAGGGGCCCCAGCATTTT,CASSRDREGPQHF
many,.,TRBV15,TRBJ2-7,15,TGTGCCACCAGCGCCTTAAGTGGGTTGTGGTCCGAGCAGTACTTC,CATSALSGLWSEQYF
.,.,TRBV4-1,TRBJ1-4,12,TGCGCCAGCAGCCAAGTTCAGAAAACGCTGTTTTTT,CASSQVQKTLFF
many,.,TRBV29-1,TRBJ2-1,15,TGCAGCGTTAGGGGTTTAGCATCGCCTTACAATGAGCAGTTCTTC,CSVRGLASPYNEQFF
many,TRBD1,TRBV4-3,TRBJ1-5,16,TGCGCCAGCAGCCGGAATGACAGGGTAGCAGGCCAGCCCCAGCATTTT,CASSRNDRVAGQPQHF
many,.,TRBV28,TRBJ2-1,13,TGTGCCAGCAGTTTATCCGAAGGGGATGAGCAGTTCTTC,CASSLSEGDEQFF
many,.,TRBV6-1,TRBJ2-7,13,TGTGCCAGCAGTGAGTCCGCAGGATACGAGCAGTACTTC,CASSESAGYEQYF
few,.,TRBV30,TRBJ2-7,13,TGTGCCTGGGACAGCATTAGCTCCTACGAGCAGTACTTC,CAWDSISSYEQYF
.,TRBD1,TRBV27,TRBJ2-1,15,TGTGCCAGCAGTCGAGACCGGGACAGGGACAATGAGCAGTTCTTC,CASSRDRDRDNEQFF
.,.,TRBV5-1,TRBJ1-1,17,TGCGCCAGCAGCTTGGACGCAGTAGCTCCCATGAACACTGAAGCTTTCTTT,CASSLDAVAPMNTEAFF
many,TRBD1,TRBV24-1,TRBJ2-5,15,TGTGCCACCAGTGATGGCGCAGGGGGCCGGGAGACCCAGTACTTC,CATSDGAGGRETQYF
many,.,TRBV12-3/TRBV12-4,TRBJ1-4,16,TGTGCCAGCAGGCCCCCTGGGGCGCCCGCTTCCCGAGGACTGTTTTTT,CASRPPGAPASRGLFF
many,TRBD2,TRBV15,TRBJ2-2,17,TGTGCCACCAGCCCCCGACCGGGACTACAATCCACCGGGGAGCTGTTTTTT,CATSPRPGLQSTGELFF
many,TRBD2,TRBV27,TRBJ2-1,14,TGTGCCAGCAGAAGACTAGCGGAGGTGGGTGAGCAGTTCTTC,CASRRLAEVGEQFF
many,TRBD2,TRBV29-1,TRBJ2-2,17,TGCAGCGTTCGTAGCGGGACTGCAGAAACGAACACCGGGGAGCTGTTTTTT,CSVRSGTAETNTGELFF
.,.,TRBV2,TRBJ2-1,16,TGTGCCAGCAGTGTGGACAGTAGGAGGGATCGGAATGAGCAGTTCTTC,CASSVDSRRDRNEQFF
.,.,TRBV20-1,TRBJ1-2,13,TGCAGTGCTAGAGTGTCGGGGGTCTATGGCTACACCTTC,CSARVSGVYGYTF
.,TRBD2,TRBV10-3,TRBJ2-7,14,TGTGCCATCAGTTCGGGACTAGGAGATTCCGAGCAGTACTTC,CAISSGLGDSEQYF
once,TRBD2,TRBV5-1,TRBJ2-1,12,TGCGCCAGCAGCTATAGCGGGTTTGAGCAGTTCTTC,CASSYSGFEQFF
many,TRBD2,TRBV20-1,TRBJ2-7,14,TGCAGTGCTAGAGGCCGTAGCGGGATCTACGAGCAGTACTTC,CSARGRSGIYEQYF
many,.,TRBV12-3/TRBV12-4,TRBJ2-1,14,TGTGCCAGCAGTCTGGTCGCCCCTGGGGGAGGTGAGTTCTTC,CASSLVAPGGGEFF
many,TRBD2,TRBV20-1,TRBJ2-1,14,TGCAGTGCTATAGCGGGGTTGGCCTACAATGAGCAGTTCTTC,CSAIAGLAYNEQFF
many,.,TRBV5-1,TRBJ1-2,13,TGCGCCAGCAGCTCGGAAGGGGGGGATGGCTACACCTTC,CASSSEGGDGYTF
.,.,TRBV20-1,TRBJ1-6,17,TGCAGTGCTAGGGCCGGGACCCCGAGCTCCTATAATTCACCCCTCCACTTT,CSARAGTPSSYNSPLHF
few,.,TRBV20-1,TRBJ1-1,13,TGCAGTGCTAGTGGGGGGTCGGGCACTGAAGCTTTCTTT,CSASGGSGTEAFF
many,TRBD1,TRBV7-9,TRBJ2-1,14,TGTGCCAGCAGCCCGTGGGACAGGAACAATGAGCAGTTCTTC,CASSPWDRNNEQFF
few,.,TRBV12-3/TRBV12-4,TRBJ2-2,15,TGTGCCAGCAGTTTTCCAGGGGCGCGCCCCGGGGAGCTGTTTTTT,CASSFPGARPGELFF